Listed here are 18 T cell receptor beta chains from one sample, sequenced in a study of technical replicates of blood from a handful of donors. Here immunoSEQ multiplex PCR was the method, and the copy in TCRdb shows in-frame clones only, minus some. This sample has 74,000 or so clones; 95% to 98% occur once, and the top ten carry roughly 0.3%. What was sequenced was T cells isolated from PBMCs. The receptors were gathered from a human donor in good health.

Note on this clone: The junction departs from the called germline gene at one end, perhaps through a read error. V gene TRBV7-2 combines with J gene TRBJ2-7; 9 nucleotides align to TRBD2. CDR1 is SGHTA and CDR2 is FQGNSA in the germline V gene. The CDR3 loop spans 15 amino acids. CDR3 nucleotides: TGTGCCAGCAGGTTAGCCGCGGGAGGGCTTAGGGAGCAGTACTTC. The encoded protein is CASRLAAGGLREQYF.

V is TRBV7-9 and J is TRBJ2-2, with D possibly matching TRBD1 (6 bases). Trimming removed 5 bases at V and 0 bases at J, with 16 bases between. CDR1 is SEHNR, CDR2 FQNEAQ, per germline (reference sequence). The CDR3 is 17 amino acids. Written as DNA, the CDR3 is TGTGCCAGCAGCCTTGAATATCGGACAGCGAACACCGGGGAGCTGTTTTTT. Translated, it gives CASSLEYRTANTGELFF.

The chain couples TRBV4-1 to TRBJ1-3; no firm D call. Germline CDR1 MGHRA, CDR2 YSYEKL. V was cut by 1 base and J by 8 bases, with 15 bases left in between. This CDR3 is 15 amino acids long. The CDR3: CASSQVEAQKHTIYF. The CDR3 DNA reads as TGCGCCAGCAGCCAAGTTGAGGCCCAGAAACACACCATATATTTT.

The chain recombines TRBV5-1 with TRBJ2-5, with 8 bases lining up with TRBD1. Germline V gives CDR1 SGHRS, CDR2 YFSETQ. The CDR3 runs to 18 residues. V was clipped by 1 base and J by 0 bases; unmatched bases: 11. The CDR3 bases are TGCGCCAGCAGCTTGAGTCTGTCGACAGGGGTGTACCAAGAGACCCAGTACTTC. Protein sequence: CASSLSLSTGVYQETQYF.

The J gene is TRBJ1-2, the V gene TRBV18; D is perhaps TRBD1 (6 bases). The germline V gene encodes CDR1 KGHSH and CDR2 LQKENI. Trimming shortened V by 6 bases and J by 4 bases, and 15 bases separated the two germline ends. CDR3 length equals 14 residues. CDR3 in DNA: TGTGCCAGCTCCTCCGGGGGGGCTGGCTATGGCTACACCTTC. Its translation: CASSSGGAGYGYTF. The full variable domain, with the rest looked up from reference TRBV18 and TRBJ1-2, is NAGVMQNPRHLVRRRGQEARLRCSPMKGHSHVYWYRQLPEEGLKFMVYLQKENIIDESGMPKERFSAEFPKEGPSILRIQQVVRGDSAAYFCASSSGGAGYGYTFGSGTRLTVV.

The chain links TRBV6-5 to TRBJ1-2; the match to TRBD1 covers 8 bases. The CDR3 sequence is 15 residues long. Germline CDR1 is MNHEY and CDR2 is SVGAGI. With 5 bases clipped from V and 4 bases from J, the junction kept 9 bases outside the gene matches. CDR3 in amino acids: CASSIAGTGLYGYTF. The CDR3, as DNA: TGTGCCAGCAGTATTGCCGGGACAGGTCTCTATGGCTACACCTTC.

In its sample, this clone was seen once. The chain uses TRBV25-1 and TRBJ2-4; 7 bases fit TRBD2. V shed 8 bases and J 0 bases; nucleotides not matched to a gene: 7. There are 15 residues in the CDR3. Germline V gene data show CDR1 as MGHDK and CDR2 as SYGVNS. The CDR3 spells CASAEPGGAKNIQYF. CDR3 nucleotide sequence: TGTGCCAGCGCCGAACCGGGAGGAGCCAAAAACATTCAGTACTTC.

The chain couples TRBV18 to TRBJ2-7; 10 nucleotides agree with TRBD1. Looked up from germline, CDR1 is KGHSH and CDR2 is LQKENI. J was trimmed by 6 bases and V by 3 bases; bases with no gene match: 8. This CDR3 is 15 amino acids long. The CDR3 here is CASSPGQGRGFEQYF. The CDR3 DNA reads TGTGCCAGCTCACCGGGACAGGGGAGGGGTTTCGAGCAGTACTTC.

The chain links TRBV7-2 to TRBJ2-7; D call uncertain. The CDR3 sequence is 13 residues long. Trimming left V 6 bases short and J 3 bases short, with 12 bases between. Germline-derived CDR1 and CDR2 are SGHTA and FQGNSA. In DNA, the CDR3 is TGTGCCAGCAGTTTTAATCCCGTCTACGAGCAGTACTTC. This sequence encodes CASSFNPVYEQYF. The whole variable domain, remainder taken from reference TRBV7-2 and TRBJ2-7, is GAGVSQSPSNKVTEKGKDVELRCDPISGHTALYWYRQSLGQGLEFLIYFQGNSAPDKSGLPSDRFSAERTGGSVSTLTIQRTQQEDSAVYLCASSFNPVYEQYFGPGTRLTVT.

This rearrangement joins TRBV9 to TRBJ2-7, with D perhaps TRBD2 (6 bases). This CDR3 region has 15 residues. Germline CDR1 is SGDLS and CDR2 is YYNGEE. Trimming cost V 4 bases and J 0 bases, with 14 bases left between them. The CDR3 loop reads CASSPGDGSSYEQYF. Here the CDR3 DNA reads TGTGCCAGCAGCCCGGGGGACGGGAGCTCCTACGAGCAGTACTTC.

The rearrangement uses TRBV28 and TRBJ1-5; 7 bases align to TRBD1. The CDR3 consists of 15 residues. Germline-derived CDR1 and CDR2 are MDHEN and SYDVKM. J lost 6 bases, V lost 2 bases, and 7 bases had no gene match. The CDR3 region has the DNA TGTGCCAGCAGTTTAGATGCTGCAGGGGGTCAGCCCCAGCATTTT. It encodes CASSLDAAGGQPQHF.

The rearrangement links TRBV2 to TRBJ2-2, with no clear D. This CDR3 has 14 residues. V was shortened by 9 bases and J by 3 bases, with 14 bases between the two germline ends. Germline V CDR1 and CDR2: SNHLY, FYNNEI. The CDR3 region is CASDLGGHTGELFF. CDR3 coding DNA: TGTGCCAGTGATCTCGGCGGCCACACCGGGGAGCTGTTTTTT.

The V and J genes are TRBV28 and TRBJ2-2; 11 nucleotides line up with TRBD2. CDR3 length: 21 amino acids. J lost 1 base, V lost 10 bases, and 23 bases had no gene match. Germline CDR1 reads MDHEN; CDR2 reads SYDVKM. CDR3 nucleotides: TGTGCCACCAGGGGGACTAGCGGAAAGATACGGTCTCTGTGGAACACCGGGGAGCTGTTTTTT. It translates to CATRGTSGKIRSLWNTGELFF.

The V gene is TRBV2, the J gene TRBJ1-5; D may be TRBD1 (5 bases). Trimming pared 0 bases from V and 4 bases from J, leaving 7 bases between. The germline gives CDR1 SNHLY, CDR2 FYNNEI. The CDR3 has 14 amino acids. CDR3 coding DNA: TGTGCCAGCAGTGAAGCAGGGACTAATCAGCCCCAGCATTTT. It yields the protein CASSEAGTNQPQHF.

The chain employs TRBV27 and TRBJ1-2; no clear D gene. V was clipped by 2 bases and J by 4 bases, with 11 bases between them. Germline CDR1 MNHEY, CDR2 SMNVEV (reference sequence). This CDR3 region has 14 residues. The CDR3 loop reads CASSLTGSAYGYTF. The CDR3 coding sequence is TGTGCCAGCAGTTTAACCGGCAGCGCCTATGGCTACACCTTC.

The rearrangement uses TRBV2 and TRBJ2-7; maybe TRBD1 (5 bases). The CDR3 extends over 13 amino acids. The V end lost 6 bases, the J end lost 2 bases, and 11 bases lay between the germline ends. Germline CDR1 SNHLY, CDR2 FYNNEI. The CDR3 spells CASRDSNTYEQYF. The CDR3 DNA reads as TGTGCCAGCAGAGACAGCAATACCTACGAGCAGTACTTC.

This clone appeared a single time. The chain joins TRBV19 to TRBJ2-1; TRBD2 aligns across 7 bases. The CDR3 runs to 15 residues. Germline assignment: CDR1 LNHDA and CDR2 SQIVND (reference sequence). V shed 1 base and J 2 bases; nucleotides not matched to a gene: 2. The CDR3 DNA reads TGTGCCAGTAGTATAGCGAGCGGGGCCTACAATGAGCAGTTCTTC. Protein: CASSIASGAYNEQFF.

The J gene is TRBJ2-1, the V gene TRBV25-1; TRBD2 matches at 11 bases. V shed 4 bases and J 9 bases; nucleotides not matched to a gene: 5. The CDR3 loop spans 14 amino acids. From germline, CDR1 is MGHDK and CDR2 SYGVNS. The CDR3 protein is CASSGLAGGIEQFF. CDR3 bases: TGTGCCAGCAGTGGGCTAGCGGGAGGAATTGAGCAGTTCTTC.